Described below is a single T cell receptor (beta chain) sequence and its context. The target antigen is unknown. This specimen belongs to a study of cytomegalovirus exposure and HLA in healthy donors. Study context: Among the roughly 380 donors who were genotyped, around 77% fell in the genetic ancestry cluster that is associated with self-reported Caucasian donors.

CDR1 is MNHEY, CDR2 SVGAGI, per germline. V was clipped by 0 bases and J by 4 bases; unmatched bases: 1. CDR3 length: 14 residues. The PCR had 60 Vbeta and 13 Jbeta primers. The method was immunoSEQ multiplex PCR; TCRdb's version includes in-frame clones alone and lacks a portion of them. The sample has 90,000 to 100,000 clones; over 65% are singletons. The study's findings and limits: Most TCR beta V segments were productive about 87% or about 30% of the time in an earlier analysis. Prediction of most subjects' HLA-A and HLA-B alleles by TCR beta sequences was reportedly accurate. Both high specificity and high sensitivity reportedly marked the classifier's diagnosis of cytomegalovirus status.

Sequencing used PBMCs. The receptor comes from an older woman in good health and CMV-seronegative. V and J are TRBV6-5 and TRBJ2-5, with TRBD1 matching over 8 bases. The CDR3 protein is CASSYSTGAETQYF. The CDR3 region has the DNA TGTGCCAGCAGTTACTCGACAGGGGCAGAGACCCAGTACTTC.